The 25 T cell receptor beta chains below were found in one sample sequenced in a study of cytomegalovirus exposure and HLA in healthy donors. The PCR contained 60 Vbeta and 13 Jbeta primers. Generated by immunoSEQ multiplex PCR, the TCRdb table keeps only in-frame clones and is missing some. Among about 150,000 clones, around two thirds were seen once, and the ten largest hold less than 11%. Specimen: PBMCs. These receptors were taken from a man aged 25-45 years in good health and CMV-seropositive.

The chain joins TRBV11-2 to TRBJ2-3; 7 bases map to TRBD2. Trimming removed 5 bases from V and 2 bases from J; junction bases left unmatched: 7. Germline V gene lookup returns CDR1 SGHAT and CDR2 FQNNGV. CDR3 length: 15 amino acids. CDR3 protein: CASSPTSFYTDTQYF. CDR3 nucleotide sequence: TGTGCCAGCAGCCCGACTAGCTTTTACACAGATACGCAGTATTTT.

Only a few counts were recorded for this clone. The V gene is TRBV29-1, the J gene TRBJ2-6, with unresolved D. With 4 bases removed from V and 3 bases from J, the gap between germline ends came to 7 bases. The length of the CDR3 is 13 residues. Germline V lookup: CDR1 SQVTM, CDR2 ANQGSEA. The DNA for the CDR3 is TGCAGCGTTGGCGAAGTTGGGGCCAACGTCCTGACTTTC. Translating gives CSVGEVGANVLTF. Together with reference TRBV29-1 and TRBJ2-6, the CDR3 gives the full variable domain: SAVISQKPSRDICQRGTSLTIQCQVDSQVTMMFWYRQQPGQSLTLIATANQGSEATYESGFVIDKFPISRPNLTFSTLTVSNMSPEDSSIYLCSVGEVGANVLTFGAGSRLTVL.

The chain is built from TRBV30 and TRBJ2-7; the D gene is possibly TRBD1 (6 bases). Germline loops: CDR1 GTSNPN, CDR2 SVGIG (reference sequence). The CDR3 totals 12 residues. V was cut by 2 bases and J by 6 bases, with 11 bases left in between. CDR3 sequence reads: CAWSSSGVEQYF. Here the CDR3 DNA reads TGTGCCTGGAGTTCCTCAGGGGTCGAGCAGTACTTC.

CDR3 DNA: TGCGCCAGCAGCTTGAGGGAGGGCCCCTACGAGCAGTACTTC. This encodes CASSLREGPYEQYF. The chain combines TRBV5-1 with TRBJ2-7, with TRBD2 identical over 7 bases. Germline lookup yields CDR1 SGHRS and CDR2 YFSETQ. After removal of 1 base from V and 2 bases from J, the junction contained 3 bases not matched to a gene. The CDR3 extends over 14 amino acids.

This sequence joins TRBV4-1 and TRBJ2-7, with TRBD1 matching 10 bases. From germline, CDR1 is MGHRA and CDR2 YSYEKL. The V segment lost 1 base and the J segment 3 bases; nucleotides outside the gene matches: 3. The CDR3 runs to 15 residues. This chain's CDR3 is CASSQGRTGGYEQYF. In DNA, the CDR3 is TGCGCCAGCAGCCAAGGTCGGACAGGGGGCTACGAGCAGTACTTC.

CDR3 sequence (DNA): TGTGCCAGTACCCGACAGGGAGGTCAGCCCCAGCATTTT. Translated: CASTRQGGQPQHF. The genes are TRBV19 and TRBJ1-5, with 7 bases aligning to TRBD1. Per the germline V gene, CDR1 is LNHDA and CDR2 is SQIVND (reference sequence). The CDR3 extends over 13 amino acids. The J segment lost 6 bases and the V segment lost 7 bases, leaving 6 bases of the junction unmatched.

CDR3 loop: CAIQWASESPDTQYF. In nucleotides, the CDR3 is TGTGCCATCCAATGGGCTAGCGAAAGCCCAGATACGCAGTATTTT. This chain uses TRBV6-1 with TRBJ2-3; tentative D call: TRBD2 (6 bases). V was trimmed by 10 bases and J by 4 bases, leaving 21 bases between them. CDR1 is MNHNS, CDR2 SASEGT, per germline. This CDR3 is 15 amino acids long.

The gene calls are TRBV11-2 and TRBJ2-5; 11 nucleotides line up with TRBD1. The CDR3 extends over 17 amino acids. With 5 bases clipped from V and 0 bases from J, the junction kept 8 bases outside the gene matches. Germline values: CDR1 SGHAT, CDR2 FQNNGV. CDR3 nucleotide sequence: TGTGCCAGCAGCCCCGGACAGGGGGCGATGTACCAAGAGACCCAGTACTTC. Its translation is CASSPGQGAMYQETQYF.

This chain joins TRBV7-2 and TRBJ2-7; 7 nucleotides match TRBD2. The germline CDR1 and CDR2 sequences are SGHTA and FQGNSA. CDR3 length: 14 amino acids. The ends lost 3 bases at V and 2 bases at J; junction bases unmatched: 4. The CDR3 bases are TGTGCCAGCAGCTTTTTCGCGGGGGCCTACGAGCAGTACTTC. As protein: CASSFFAGAYEQYF.

The sample holds one count of this clone. V gene TRBV7-2 combines with J gene TRBJ1-2, with TRBD1 identical over 9 bases. Germline assignment: CDR1 SGHTA and CDR2 FQGNSA. CDR3 length: 15 residues. The V gene end was trimmed by 3 bases and the J gene end by 7 bases; junction bases not matched to a gene: 9. CDR3 in amino acids: CASSFSTGGPAGYTF. CDR3 nucleotides: TGTGCCAGCAGCTTCTCTACAGGGGGCCCCGCTGGCTACACCTTC.

This chain links TRBV4-1 with TRBJ2-1; TRBD1 matches at 11 bases. The CDR3 has 14 residues. Trimming removed 2 bases from V and 9 bases from J; junction bases left unmatched: 3. Germline V gene lookup returns CDR1 MGHRA and CDR2 YSYEKL. The CDR3: CASSQPGTGGEQFF. In DNA, the CDR3 is TGCGCCAGCAGCCAACCCGGGACAGGGGGTGAGCAGTTCTTC.

This sequence joins TRBV5-1 and TRBJ2-7; D gene ambiguous. V gave up 0 bases and J gave up 3 bases, with 10 bases separating them. The germline gives CDR1 SGHRS, CDR2 YFSETQ. The CDR3 loop spans 14 amino acids. The CDR3 reads CASSLVANNYEQYF. The CDR3 region has the DNA TGCGCCAGCAGCTTGGTGGCAAACAACTACGAGCAGTACTTC.

V is TRBV5-8 and J is TRBJ1-1; 8 bases are shared with TRBD1. This CDR3 region has 15 residues. Per germline, CDR1 SGHTS and CDR2 YDEGEE. The V and J ends lost 4 bases and 3 bases, in that order; junction bases with no gene match: 8. DNA for the CDR3: TGTGCCAGCAGCGCGGGACAGGCTGGGGACACTGAAGCTTTCTTT. The encoded protein is CASSAGQAGDTEAFF.

V and J are TRBV5-1 and TRBJ2-5; 9 nucleotides align to TRBD2. Judging by the DNA end, TRBJ2-7 fits better; the J call may be wrong. Germline V gene data show CDR1 as SGHRS and CDR2 as YFSETQ. This CDR3 spans 16 amino acids. Here the CDR3 DNA reads TGCGCCAGCAGCTTGGATGGACTAGCGAGCGACTACGAGCAGTACTTC. Translating gives CASSLDGLASDYEQYF.

The chain joins TRBV29-1 to TRBJ1-2, with D possibly being TRBD1 (5 bases). The CDR3 is 11 amino acids. V was trimmed by 5 bases and J by 3 bases, leaving 7 bases between them. Germline CDR1 is SQVTM and CDR2 is ANQGSEA. The CDR3 coding sequence is TGCAGCGTTCCGGGGGACTATGGCTACACCTTC. This sequence encodes CSVPGDYGYTF.

J is TRBJ2-2 and V is TRBV12-1; the table calls TRBD1, which could not be checked here. TRBV12-1 represents a pseudogene. The length of the CDR3 is 19 residues. The CDR3 sequence is CASSFDLLWTGSNTGELFF. In DNA form, the CDR3 reads TGTGCCAGCAGCTTTGACTTACTTTGGACAGGGTCGAACACCGGGGAGCTGTTTTTT.

V and J are TRBV4-1 and TRBJ2-7, with D maybe TRBD1 (5 bases). The CDR3 is 14 amino acids. Germline-derived CDR1 and CDR2 are MGHRA and YSYEKL. V was trimmed by 1 base and J by 3 bases, leaving 10 bases between them. As DNA, the CDR3 is TGCGCCAGCAGCCAAGTTTACGACAGCTACGAGCAGTACTTC. Its protein product is CASSQVYDSYEQYF.

The rearrangement links TRBV18 to TRBJ1-1; D unclear. CDR3 length: 13 residues. CDR1 and CDR2 from the germline V gene are KGHSH and LQKENI. V lost 5 bases to trimming and J lost 1 base, with 8 bases between them. DNA of the CDR3: TGTGCCAGCTCAGCGGGCTGGAACACTGAAGCTTTCTTT. As protein: CASSAGWNTEAFF.

In its sample, this clone was seen a few times. The rearrangement links TRBV5-1 to TRBJ2-1; maybe TRBD2 (6 bases). V dropped 1 base and J dropped 7 bases, with 9 bases sitting between them. This CDR3 contains 13 residues. The germline V gene has CDR1 SGHRS and CDR2 YFSETQ. As DNA, the CDR3 is TGCGCCAGCAGCTTGTTGGGGAGGAATGAGCAGTTCTTC. Its protein is CASSLLGRNEQFF.

This clone occurred a few times. V is TRBV7-9 and J is TRBJ1-5; no clear D gene. Deletions cut 1 base from V and 10 bases from J, with 8 bases between. The CDR3 covers 12 residues. Per germline, CDR1 SEHNR and CDR2 FQNEAQ (reference sequence). The CDR3 DNA sequence: TGTGCCAGCAGCTTAGGAGGCTTACCCCAGCATTTT. Translated: CASSLGGLPQHF.

This clone was seen more than once but under ten times. The chain recombines TRBV6-1 with TRBJ2-6; D might be TRBD1 (5 bases). The CDR3 is 14 residues long. Germline lookup yields CDR1 MNHNS and CDR2 SASEGT. V lost 7 bases and J lost 0, with 7 bases in between. CDR3 bases: TGTGCCAGCAACCAGGGCTCTGGGGCCAACGTCCTGACTTTC. Protein sequence: CASNQGSGANVLTF.

This clone appeared a single time. The chain combines TRBV11-3 with TRBJ2-7; D unresolved. The V gene lost 1 base and the J gene lost 0 bases, with 13 bases spanning the gap. This CDR3 is 16 amino acids long. Germline CDR1 and CDR2: SGHNT and YENEEA. Here the CDR3 DNA reads TGTGCCAGCAGCTTAGGTACCAGTAGGAGCTCCTACGAGCAGTACTTC. This encodes CASSLGTSRSSYEQYF.

The chain has TRBV11-2 and TRBJ2-7; TRBD2 aligns across 8 bases. The CDR3 is 13 amino acids. Germline CDR1 and CDR2: SGHAT and FQNNGV. Germline trimming cut 7 bases from V and 2 bases from J; bases unmatched to any gene: 4. The CDR3 sequence is CASKGGLAYEQYF. CDR3 bases: TGTGCCAGCAAGGGGGGACTAGCCTACGAGCAGTACTTC.

The chain joins TRBV28 to TRBJ1-5; tentatively, D is TRBD1 (6 bases). Germline CDR1 is MDHEN and CDR2 is SYDVKM. V was cut by 6 bases and J by 5 bases, with 17 bases left in between. The CDR3 sequence is 15 residues long. The CDR3 DNA reads TGTGCCAGCAGCAACAGCGGGGCAGGGGATCAGCCCCAGCATTTT. It translates to CASSNSGAGDQPQHF.

For the CDR3, the DNA is TGTGCCAGCAGTACACACAGCCGGGACAGGGTGCAGCCCCAGCATTTT. Its translation: CASSTHSRDRVQPQHF. This chain joins TRBV27 and TRBJ1-5; 9 bases match TRBD1. V was clipped by 5 bases and J by 7 bases; unmatched bases: 12. The CDR3 loop spans 16 amino acids. Germline assignment: CDR1 MNHEY and CDR2 SMNVEV (reference sequence).